The rows below give T cell receptor beta chains drawn from one sample of a study of blood T cell repertoires in COVID-19. Data came from immunoSEQ multiplex PCR; TCRdb stores just in-frame clones and leaves some out. The data contain approximately 91,000 clones, roughly 79% of them singletons. Sequenced: peripheral blood. The receptors stem from a woman older than 75 with acute or convalescent COVID-19. Both conserved end residues are part of each CDR3. A D gene is named only where the DNA matches it firmly. A row's size may be missing; if present it is once, few, many or a size class.

DNA: TGTGCCAGCAGTCCCTTGCCGGCGACAGGGGAGGACAATCAGCCCCAGCATTTT; CDR3: CASSPLPATGEDNQPQHF; V: TRBV2; size: once; J: TRBJ1-5; D: TRBD1
DNA: TGTGCCAGCTCACCAGCGGCAGCCAGAATGAACACTGAAGCTTTCTTT; CDR3: CASSPAAARMNTEAFF; V: TRBV18; size: .; J: TRBJ1-1; D: .
DNA: TGTGCCAGCAGCTGGGGTAGCAGGGACATCCAAGAGACCCAGTACTTC; CDR3: CASSWGSRDIQETQYF; V: TRBV7-9; size: .; J: TRBJ2-5; D: .
DNA: TGTGCCAGCAGCGTACAATCAGCGGACCGTCGCTATGAGCAGTTCTTC; CDR3: CASSVQSADRRYEQFF; V: TRBV9; size: few; J: TRBJ2-1; D: .
DNA: TGTGCCACCTCTCGCCAGGGTATGAATTCACCCCTCCACTTT; CDR3: CATSRQGMNSPLHF; V: TRBV19; size: .; J: TRBJ1-6; D: .
DNA: TGTGCCAGCTCACCAGAGGCAGATACGCAGTATTTT; CDR3: CASSPEADTQYF; V: TRBV18; size: .; J: TRBJ2-3; D: .
DNA: TGTGCCAGCAGCCATATGGGGGGGGCAGAGACCCAGTACTTC; CDR3: CASSHMGGAETQYF; V: TRBV28; size: .; J: TRBJ2-5; D: .
DNA: TGTGGAGCCCAAGAACTAGCGAACAATGAGCAGTTCTTC; CDR3: CGAQELANNEQFF; V: TRBV6-5; size: .; J: TRBJ2-1; D: TRBD2
DNA: TGTGCCAGCTCACCACAGGGAGCCCAAGAGACCCAGTACTTC; CDR3: CASSPQGAQETQYF; V: TRBV18; size: .; J: TRBJ2-5; D: .
DNA: TGTGCCAGCTCACCAGGGACAGGAGGGTATGGCTACACCTTC; CDR3: CASSPGTGGYGYTF; V: TRBV18; size: .; J: TRBJ1-2; D: TRBD1
DNA: TGTGCCAGCACCGAAGGGGGAGGGACCCCGGGCATTTTTTTGTTCTTC; CDR3: CASTEGGGTPGIFLFF; V: TRBV21-1; size: .; J: TRBJ2-1; D: .
DNA: TGTGCCAGCAGCTCGGAGGGGGAGGGGAGGGGATTT; CDR3: CASSSEGEGRGF; V: TRBV6-5; size: .; J: TRBJ1-5; D: .
DNA: TGTGCCAGCAGCCGCGACAGGGGGCACACTGAAGCTTTCTTT; CDR3: CASSRDRGHTEAFF; V: TRBV6-5; size: once; J: TRBJ1-1; D: TRBD1
DNA: TGTGCCAGTAACCTACAGGGGTTCAGCAATCAGCCCCAGCATTTT; CDR3: CASNLQGFSNQPQHF; V: TRBV19; size: few; J: TRBJ1-5; D: TRBD1
DNA: TGTGCCAGCACTCTAGCGGGAGTTCGCACCGGGGAGCTGTTTTTT; CDR3: CASTLAGVRTGELFF; V: TRBV7-2; size: once; J: TRBJ2-2; D: TRBD2
DNA: TGTGCTAGTGGTAGGACAGGGAACTATGGCTACACCTTC; CDR3: CASGRTGNYGYTF; V: TRBV12-5; size: .; J: TRBJ1-2; D: TRBD1
DNA: TGTGCCAGCAGCTTCAATCAGGGTGGATACAATGAGCAGTTCTTC; CDR3: CASSFNQGGYNEQFF; V: TRBV7-6; size: many; J: TRBJ2-1; D: .
DNA: TGTGCCAGCAGCCCCGGGGGGGCCCGCAATCAGCCCCAGCATTTT; CDR3: CASSPGGARNQPQHF; V: TRBV11-2; size: .; J: TRBJ1-5; D: .
DNA: TGTGCCAGCACTGACCCCGGGACTAGCGGGAGGTCCAACAATGAGCAGTTCTTC; CDR3: CASTDPGTSGRSNNEQFF; V: TRBV25-1; size: .; J: TRBJ2-1; D: TRBD2
DNA: TGTGCCAGCATCCTGGTGCAGGGTTCTGTGAACACTGAAGCTTTCTTT; CDR3: CASILVQGSVNTEAFF; V: TRBV7-9; size: .; J: TRBJ1-1; D: .
DNA: TGTGCCAGTAGTATAGTATCTAGCGGGAGGGACGGAGATACGCAGTATTTT; CDR3: CASSIVSSGRDGDTQYF; V: TRBV19; size: once; J: TRBJ2-3; D: TRBD2
DNA: TGTGCCAGCAGCAATCTAGCGGCAACCTACAATGAGCAGTTCTTC; CDR3: CASSNLAATYNEQFF; V: TRBV7-3; size: .; J: TRBJ2-1; D: TRBD2
DNA: TGTGCCAGTAAGACCCTCGGACAGGGGGACGATGGCTACACCTTC; CDR3: CASKTLGQGDDGYTF; V: TRBV19; size: .; J: TRBJ1-2; D: TRBD1